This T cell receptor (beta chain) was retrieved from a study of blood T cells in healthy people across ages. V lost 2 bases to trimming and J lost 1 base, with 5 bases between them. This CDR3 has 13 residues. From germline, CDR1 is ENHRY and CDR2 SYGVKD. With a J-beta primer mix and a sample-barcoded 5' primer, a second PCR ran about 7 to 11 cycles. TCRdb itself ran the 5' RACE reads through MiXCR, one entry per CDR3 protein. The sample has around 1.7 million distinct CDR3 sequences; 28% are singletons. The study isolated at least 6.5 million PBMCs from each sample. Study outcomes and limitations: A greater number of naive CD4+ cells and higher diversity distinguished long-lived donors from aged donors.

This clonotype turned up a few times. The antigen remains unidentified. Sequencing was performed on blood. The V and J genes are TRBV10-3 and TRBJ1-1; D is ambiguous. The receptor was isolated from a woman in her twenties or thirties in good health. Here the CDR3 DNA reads TGTGCCATCAGTGAGCCGGCGAACACTGAAGCTTTCTTT. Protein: CAISEPANTEAFF.